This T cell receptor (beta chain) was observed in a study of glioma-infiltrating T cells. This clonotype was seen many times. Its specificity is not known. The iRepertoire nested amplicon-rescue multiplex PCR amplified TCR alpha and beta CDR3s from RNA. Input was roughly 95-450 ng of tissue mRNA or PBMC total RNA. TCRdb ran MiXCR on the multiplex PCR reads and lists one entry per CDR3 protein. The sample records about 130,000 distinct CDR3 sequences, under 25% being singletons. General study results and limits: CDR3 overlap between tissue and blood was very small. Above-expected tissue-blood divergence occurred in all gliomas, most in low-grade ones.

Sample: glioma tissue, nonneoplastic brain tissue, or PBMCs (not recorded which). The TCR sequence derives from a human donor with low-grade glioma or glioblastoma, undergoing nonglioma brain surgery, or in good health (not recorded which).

In DNA form, the CDR3 reads TGTGCCAGCAGTCGGGGCCGGGGGGCTGGGGCCAACGTCCTGACTTTC. Translating it yields CASSRGRGAGANVLTF. The V and J genes are TRBV6-1 and TRBJ2-6, with 7 positions matching TRBD2. Germline V CDR1 and CDR2: MNHNS, SASEGT. After removal of 5 bases from V and 2 bases from J, the junction contained 6 bases not matched to a gene. CDR3 size: 16 residues.